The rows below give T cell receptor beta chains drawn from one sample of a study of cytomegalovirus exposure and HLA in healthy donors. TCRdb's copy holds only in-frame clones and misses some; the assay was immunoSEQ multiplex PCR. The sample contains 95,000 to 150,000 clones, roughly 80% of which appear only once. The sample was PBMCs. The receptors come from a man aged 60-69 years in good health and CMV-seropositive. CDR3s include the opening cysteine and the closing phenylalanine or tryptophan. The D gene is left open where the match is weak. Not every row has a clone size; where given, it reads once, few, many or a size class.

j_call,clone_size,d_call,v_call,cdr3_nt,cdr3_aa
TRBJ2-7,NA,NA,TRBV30,TGTGCCTGGAGGTCCACAGCTACCTACGAGCAGTACTTC,CAWRSTATYEQYF
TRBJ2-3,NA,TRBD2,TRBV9,TGTGCCAGCAGCGTAGCGGGACTAGCGGGGGGGGGAACAGATACGCAGTATTTT,CASSVAGLAGGGTDTQYF
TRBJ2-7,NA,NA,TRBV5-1,TGCGCCAGCAGCCTATATCAGGGCTTGACCTCCTACGAGCAGTACTTC,CASSLYQGLTSYEQYF
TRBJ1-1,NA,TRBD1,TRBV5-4,TGTGCCAGCAGCACCTACAGGGGGGCTAGGGACACTGAAGCTTTCTTT,CASSTYRGARDTEAFF
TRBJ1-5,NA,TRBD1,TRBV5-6,TGTGCCAGCAGCTCGCTCGGGACAGGGGATAGCAATCAGCCCCAGCATTTT,CASSSLGTGDSNQPQHF
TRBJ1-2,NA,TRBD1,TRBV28,TGTGCCAGCCGGACAGGGGGCGAGTATGGCTACACCTTC,CASRTGGEYGYTF
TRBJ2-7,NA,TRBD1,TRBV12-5,TGTGCTAGTGGGGACAGGGTCTACGAGCAGTACTTC,CASGDRVYEQYF
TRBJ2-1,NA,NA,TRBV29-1,TGCAGCGTTGTTAGGGACACCCTCAATGAGCAGTTCTTC,CSVVRDTLNEQFF
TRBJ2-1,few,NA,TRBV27,TGTGCCAGCAGTTTTATATCCCCCTACAATGAGCAGTTCTTC,CASSFISPYNEQFF
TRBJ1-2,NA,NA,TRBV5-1,TGCGCCAGCAGCTTGGCCTTGGTGAGCTATGGCTACACCTTC,CASSLALVSYGYTF
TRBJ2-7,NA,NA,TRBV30,TGTGCCTGGAGTCCATTGGCAGGGGTCGGTTACCAGCAGTACTTC,CAWSPLAGVGYQQYF
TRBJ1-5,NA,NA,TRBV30,TGTGCCTGGAGTTCCCCCGGGGCGGGGGGTCAGCCCCAGCATTTT,CAWSSPGAGGQPQHF
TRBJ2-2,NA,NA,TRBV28,TGTGCCAGCACGACAGGGAACACCGGGGAGCTGTTTTTT,CASTTGNTGELFF
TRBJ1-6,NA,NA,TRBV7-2,TGTGCCAGCAGCTCTCAGGGGTGGAATTCACCCCTCCACTTT,CASSSQGWNSPLHF
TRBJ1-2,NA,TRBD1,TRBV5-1,TGCGCCAGCAGCCCGGAGGGACAGGGGGTACGGTATGGCTACACCTTC,CASSPEGQGVRYGYTF
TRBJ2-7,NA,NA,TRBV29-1,TGCAGCGTTGGGACAGTCTCCTACGAGCAGTACTTC,CSVGTVSYEQYF
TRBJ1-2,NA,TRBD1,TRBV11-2,TGTGCCAGCAGCGTGGGACAGGTCGCTAACTATGGCTACACCTTC,CASSVGQVANYGYTF
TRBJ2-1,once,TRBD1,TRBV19,TGTGCCAGTAGCAGAACGGGACAGGGATACAATGAGCAGTTCTTC,CASSRTGQGYNEQFF
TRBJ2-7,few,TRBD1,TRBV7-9,TGTGCCAGCAGCGCACTCAGGGACAGGGGGGACGAGCAGTACTTC,CASSALRDRGDEQYF
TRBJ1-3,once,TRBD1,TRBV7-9,TGTGCCAGCAGCCGAGGGACAGAGACTGGAAACACCATATATTTT,CASSRGTETGNTIYF
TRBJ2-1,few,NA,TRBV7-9,TGTGCCAGCAGCTTAATGAAGGCGGCTGAGCAGTTCTTC,CASSLMKAAEQFF
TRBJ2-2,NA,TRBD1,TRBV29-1,TGCAGCGTTACAGGGGGCGAGTTTCGTAACACCGGGGAGCTGTTTTTT,CSVTGGEFRNTGELFF
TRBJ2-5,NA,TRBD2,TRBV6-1,TGTGCCAGCCGGGGGGTTGAGACCCAGTACTTC,CASRGVETQYF
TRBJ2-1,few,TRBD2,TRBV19,TGTGCCACCACGTTCGGGACTAGCGCCTACAATGAGCAGTTCTTC,CATTFGTSAYNEQFF
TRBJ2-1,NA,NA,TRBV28,TGTGCCAGCACTCGCTACAATGAGCAGTTCTTC,CASTRYNEQFF
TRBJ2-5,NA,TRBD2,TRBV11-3,TGTGCCAGCAGCTTAGGTTCTACTAGCGGGGCGGAGACCCAGTACTTC,CASSLGSTSGAETQYF
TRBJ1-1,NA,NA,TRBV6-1,TGTGCCAGCAGTGAAGACGTCGGTGGGGGGACCCGAGCTTTCTTT,CASSEDVGGGTRAFF
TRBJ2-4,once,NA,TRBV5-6,TGTGCCAGCAGCAGAGGGTTTCACATTCAGTACTTC,CASSRGFHIQYF